This TCR beta chain was found in a study of T cells in Graves' hyperthyroidism and ophthalmopathy. The study, taken as a whole, reports: Using 13 V-J features, a model discriminated ophthalmopathy from stable hyperthyroidism. In validation, the model predicted ophthalmopathy. These predictions came a median approximately six months before onset.

On this clonotype itself: What it recognizes is unknown.

Hyperthyroidism had been newly diagnosed in patients aged 18 to 65, and its duration was under 2 months. Exclusion followed for patients with uncontrolled infection, other autoimmune disease, pregnancy or lactation. Researchers amplified the TCR beta CDR3 regions from RNA transcripts. RT-PCR in the first round (using the HTBI primer set) targeted the TCR CDR3. TCRdb processed the multiplex PCR reads anew with MiXCR; each CDR3 protein has one entry. The repertoire holds around 450,000 distinct CDR3 sequences, with around a sixth as singletons. Trimming stripped 5 bases from V and 5 bases from J, with 16 bases between. Germline loops: CDR1 MDHEN, CDR2 SYDVKM. This CDR3 is built from 16 residues.

This TCR was recovered from a woman aged 18-35 years with Graves' hyperthyroidism. This rearrangement joins TRBV28 to TRBJ2-6; no definite D call. The sequenced sample consisted of blood. The CDR3 spells CASSRRLAYRANVLTF. In nucleotides, the CDR3 is TGTGCCAGCAGTCGAAGGTTGGCTTATAGGGCCAACGTCCTGACTTTC.